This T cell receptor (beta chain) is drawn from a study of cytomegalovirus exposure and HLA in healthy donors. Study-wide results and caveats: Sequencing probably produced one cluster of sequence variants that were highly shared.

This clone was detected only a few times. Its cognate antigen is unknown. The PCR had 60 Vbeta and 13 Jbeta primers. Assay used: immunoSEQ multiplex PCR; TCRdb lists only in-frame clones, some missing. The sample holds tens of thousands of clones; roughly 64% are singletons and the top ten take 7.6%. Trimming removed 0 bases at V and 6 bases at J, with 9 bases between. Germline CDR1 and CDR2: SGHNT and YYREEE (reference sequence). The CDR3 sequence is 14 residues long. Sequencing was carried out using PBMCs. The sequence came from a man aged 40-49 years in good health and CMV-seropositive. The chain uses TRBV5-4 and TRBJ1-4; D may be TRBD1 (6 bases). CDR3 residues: CASSLGRGDEKLFF. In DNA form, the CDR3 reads TGTGCCAGCAGCTTGGGCAGGGGCGATGAAAAACTGTTTTTT. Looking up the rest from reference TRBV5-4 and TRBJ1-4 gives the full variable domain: ETGVTQSPTHLIKTRGQQVTLRCSSQSGHNTVSWYQQALGQGPQFIFQYYREEENGRGNFPPRFSGLQFPNYSSELNVNALELDDSALYLCASSLGRGDEKLFFGSGTQLSVL.